The rows below give T cell receptor beta chains drawn from one sample of a study of blood T cells in healthy people across ages. TCRdb fed the 5' RACE reads into MiXCR, producing one record per CDR3 protein. The profile shows about 1,400,000 distinct CDR3 sequences, approximately 60% of them singletons. The sequencing input was blood. The receptors stem from a man between 18 and 29 years old in good health. Each CDR3 is given with its conserved first and last residue. A D gene is named only where the DNA matches it firmly. Some rows mark clone size as missing; the rest say once, few, many or name a class of expanded clone.

d_call j_call v_call clone_size cdr3_nt cdr3_aa
NA TRBJ2-3 TRBV7-2 once TGTGCCAGCAGCTCGCGACTAGTTGGCACAGATACGCAGTATTTT CASSSRLVGTDTQYF
TRBD2 TRBJ2-1 TRBV13 few TGTGCCAGCAGCGAACTAGCGGGGGGGCCTAGCAATGAGCAGTTCTTC CASSELAGGPSNEQFF
NA TRBJ2-3 TRBV4-1 NA TGCGCCAGCAGCGCAACATCCGCCTTCAGCACAGATACGCAGTATTTT CASSATSAFSTDTQYF
NA TRBJ2-7 TRBV5-1 NA TGCGCCAGCAGGGCCCCAGGCTCCTACGAGCAGTACTTC CASRAPGSYEQYF
TRBD2 TRBJ2-2 TRBV6-6 NA TGTGCCAGCAAAAGCGGGGTCGCCGGGGAGCTGTTTTTT CASKSGVAGELFF
TRBD1 TRBJ2-7 TRBV4-1 NA TGCGCCAGCAGCCAAGAAAGTAGTTGGGACAGCGGATCCTACGAGCAGTACTTC CASSQESSWDSGSYEQYF
NA TRBJ1-2 TRBV29-1 NA TGCAGCGTGGGACAAAATAACTATGGCTACACCTTC CSVGQNNYGYTF
NA TRBJ1-2 TRBV4-1 NA TGCGCCAGCAGCCCCTCTCCGGGGTATGGCTACACCTTC CASSPSPGYGYTF
TRBD1 TRBJ2-7 TRBV6-1 NA TGTGCCAGCATCAAACAGGGGGCGTACGAGCAGTACTTC CASIKQGAYEQYF
NA TRBJ1-1 TRBV2 NA TGTGCTACTATTCAGGCTTCCACTGAAGCTTTCTTT CATIQASTEAFF
NA TRBJ1-4 TRBV4-3 NA TGCGCCAGCAGCCAAGATCGAATGACATTCGAAAAACTGTTTTTT CASSQDRMTFEKLFF
NA TRBJ2-4 TRBV4-2 NA TGTGCCAGCAGCCAAGATAGGTCGAATGTCGCGACATCCACAAACATTCAGTACTTC CASSQDRSNVATSTNIQYF
TRBD2 TRBJ2-7 TRBV5-1 NA TGCGCCAGCAGCTTGGTAGCTATAGCGGGGAGCTCCTACAATGAGCAGTACTTC CASSLVAIAGSSYNEQYF
NA TRBJ2-7 TRBV7-9 NA TGTGCCAGCAACTTGGCGGGGCCAAAGCCGAGTAGAGAAGGGTTTTACGAGCAGTACTTC CASNLAGPKPSREGFYEQYF
NA TRBJ2-7 TRBV2 NA TGTGCCAGCAAAGGTGTGGGGCCAGGGGATCGGGACGAGCAGTACTTC CASKGVGPGDRDEQYF
TRBD2 TRBJ2-5 TRBV4-2 NA TGTGCCAGCAGCCAAGATAGTCTAGCGGGACAGTACTTC CASSQDSLAGQYF
NA TRBJ2-1 TRBV6-2/TRBV6-3 once TGTGCCAGCAACCGGGGCCCCGTGAGTTTCTACAAGGAGCAGTTCTTC CASNRGPVSFYKEQFF
NA TRBJ2-3 TRBV14 NA TGTGCCAGCAGCGTATCTGTCCCTCAGGACGATACGCAGTATTTT CASSVSVPQDDTQYF
TRBD1 TRBJ2-3 TRBV12-3/TRBV12-4 NA TGTGCCAGCACACACCAGGGGGCACCTATAGCAGATACGCAGTATTTT CASTHQGAPIADTQYF
TRBD1 TRBJ1-1 TRBV6-1 NA TGTGCCAGCAGTTCAACGACAGGGGCGGACACTGAAGCTTTCTTT CASSSTTGADTEAFF
NA TRBJ1-1 TRBV6-2/TRBV6-3 NA TGTGCCAGCAGTTACGTCAAGACGAACACTGAAGCTTTCTTT CASSYVKTNTEAFF
NA TRBJ1-2 TRBV11-1 NA TGTGCCAGCGGCACTGGGTTGAGCTATGGCTACACCTTC CASGTGLSYGYTF
NA TRBJ2-7 TRBV4-1 NA TGCGCCAGCAGCCCTACGGTGTTGTTAGTCCACGAGCAGTACTTC CASSPTVLLVHEQYF
NA TRBJ2-3 TRBV10-3 NA TGTGCCATCAGTGTCTCGGGCCGGGGGGCTAGCCCAGATACGCAGTATTTT CAISVSGRGASPDTQYF
NA TRBJ2-4 TRBV2 NA TGTGCCAGCAGTGCAAACATTCAGTACTTC CASSANIQYF
TRBD2 TRBJ2-7 TRBV29-1 few TGCAGCGGGAGGCGGGGGTACGAGCAGTACTTC CSGRRGYEQYF
TRBD2 TRBJ2-3 TRBV6-6 NA TGTGCCAGCATCTTGGGGGGGAAGAGCACAGATACGCAGTATTTT CASILGGKSTDTQYF
NA TRBJ1-2 TRBV9 few TGTGCCAGCAGCGGTGATGCGGGGGGCTACACCTTC CASSGDAGGYTF
TRBD1 TRBJ2-7 TRBV5-1 many TGCGCCAGCAGCCGGGACAGCAACTACGAGCAGTACTTC CASSRDSNYEQYF
NA TRBJ2-7 TRBV7-9 NA TGTGCCAGCACCCCCGGGGGCGGCGGCCTCTACGAGCAGTACTTC CASTPGGGGLYEQYF
NA TRBJ2-1 TRBV4-2 NA TGTGCCAGCAGCCAAGAATTTAGATTCGCCAATGAGCAGTTCTTC CASSQEFRFANEQFF
NA TRBJ1-4 TRBV25-1 NA TGTGCCAGCAGCGGATTGACAGGACTAAATGAAAAACTGTTTTTT CASSGLTGLNEKLFF
NA TRBJ1-5 TRBV28 few TGTGCCAGCATAGAACGCAGGGCGTTTTATCAGCCCCAGCATTTT CASIERRAFYQPQHF
NA TRBJ2-7 TRBV27 NA TGTGCCAGCAGTTTATTGGGTCGGCAAGCTAACCTCGAGCAGTACTTC CASSLLGRQANLEQYF
NA TRBJ2-7 TRBV29-1 NA TGCAGCGTAATGGCAGACTCCTACGAGCAGTACTTC CSVMADSYEQYF
NA TRBJ2-3 TRBV5-6 few TGTGCCAGCAGCTTGGCCCCAGGTCCAGATACGCAGTATTTT CASSLAPGPDTQYF
TRBD2 TRBJ2-5 TRBV20-1 NA TGCAGTGCTAACGTAGCGGGAGTTTCCGAGACCCAGTACTTC CSANVAGVSETQYF
TRBD2 TRBJ2-3 TRBV29-1 few TGCAGCGTTGAAGACCCCCCGGTCAATAGTAGGACTAGCGGCGAAGGTCACACGGCAGATACGCAGTATTTT CSVEDPPVNSRTSGEGHTADTQYF
NA TRBJ2-3 TRBV25-1 NA TGTGCCAGCAGTGAGTCGGGTTGGGGTACGCAGTATTTT CASSESGWGTQYF
TRBD1 TRBJ2-5 TRBV5-1 NA TGCGCCAGCAGCGCGGGACAGGGTTTATACAATGAGCAGTACTTC CASSAGQGLYNEQYF
NA TRBJ2-5 TRBV7-9 NA TGTGCCAGCAACGGAGATATAGGCTGGGAGACCCAGTACTTC CASNGDIGWETQYF
NA TRBJ2-7 TRBV28 NA TGTGCCAGCAGTTCTGGGACTTCGGACGAGCAGTACTTC CASSSGTSDEQYF
NA TRBJ2-5 TRBV4-1 NA TGCGCCAGGAGCCAAGTCGCCCCAGGAGTACAAGAGACCCAGTACTTC CARSQVAPGVQETQYF
NA TRBJ2-3 TRBV29-1 NA TGCAGCGTTAGGGGTCCCCTAGATACGCAGTATTTT CSVRGPLDTQYF
NA TRBJ2-7 TRBV13 few TGTGCCAGCAGCTTTAACACCGGGGACTACGAGCAGTACTTC CASSFNTGDYEQYF
NA TRBJ2-5 TRBV11-2 NA TGTGCCAGCAGCTTAGGTTGGATAGACCGGTACCAAGAGACCCAGTACTTC CASSLGWIDRYQETQYF
NA TRBJ1-1 TRBV30 NA TGTGCCTGGAGTGGCCACGTTTTCACTGAAGCTTTCTTT CAWSGHVFTEAFF
TRBD2 TRBJ2-1 TRBV4-1 NA TGCGCCAGCAGCCAAGTTTCTAGCGGGGGGTCTTCCTACAATGAGCAGTTCTTC CASSQVSSGGSSYNEQFF
NA TRBJ2-4 TRBV9 NA TGTGCCAGCAGCCCCCTGAATTCAGGGAAAAACATTCAGTGCTTC CASSPLNSGKNIQCF
NA TRBJ1-6 TRBV12-3/TRBV12-4 once TGTGCCAGCAGTTCCAGGGGAGCTTCACCCCTCCACTTT CASSSRGASPLHF
NA TRBJ1-1 TRBV25-1 NA TGTGCCAGCAGTGACATAGGGGGAGCGAACACTGAAGCTTTCTTT CASSDIGGANTEAFF
TRBD1 TRBJ2-7 TRBV27 NA TGTGCCAGCAGTTTTCTAGGGACAGGGTCTAACGAGCAGTACTTC CASSFLGTGSNEQYF
NA TRBJ1-5 TRBV6-5 NA TGTGCCAGCAGTTACCTTTACCCGAAGGATTATAGCAATCAGCCCCAGCATTTT CASSYLYPKDYSNQPQHF
NA TRBJ2-7 TRBV5-1 NA TGCACCAGCAGCTTCGAGGCTAGTGACTCCTACGAGCAGTACTTC CTSSFEASDSYEQYF
TRBD1 TRBJ2-3 TRBV7-2 once TGTGCCAGCAGCTTAGCAGGACAGGGGGTCTCAGATACGCAGTATTTT CASSLAGQGVSDTQYF
TRBD2 TRBJ2-7 TRBV4-1 NA TGCGCCAGCAGCCAAGTGACTAGCGGGACGTACGAGCAGTACTTC CASSQVTSGTYEQYF
TRBD1 TRBJ2-7 TRBV7-2 NA TGTGCCAGCAGCCCCCTAGACAGGGAGTACGAGCAGTACTTC CASSPLDREYEQYF
TRBD2 TRBJ2-7 TRBV6-6 NA TGTGCCAGCGGGCGGGGGGGTAGCGAGCAGTACTTC CASGRGGSEQYF
NA TRBJ1-2 TRBV12-3/TRBV12-4 NA TGTGCCAGCAGTTTAGGGCAGGTGAACGTCTATGGCTACACCTTC CASSLGQVNVYGYTF